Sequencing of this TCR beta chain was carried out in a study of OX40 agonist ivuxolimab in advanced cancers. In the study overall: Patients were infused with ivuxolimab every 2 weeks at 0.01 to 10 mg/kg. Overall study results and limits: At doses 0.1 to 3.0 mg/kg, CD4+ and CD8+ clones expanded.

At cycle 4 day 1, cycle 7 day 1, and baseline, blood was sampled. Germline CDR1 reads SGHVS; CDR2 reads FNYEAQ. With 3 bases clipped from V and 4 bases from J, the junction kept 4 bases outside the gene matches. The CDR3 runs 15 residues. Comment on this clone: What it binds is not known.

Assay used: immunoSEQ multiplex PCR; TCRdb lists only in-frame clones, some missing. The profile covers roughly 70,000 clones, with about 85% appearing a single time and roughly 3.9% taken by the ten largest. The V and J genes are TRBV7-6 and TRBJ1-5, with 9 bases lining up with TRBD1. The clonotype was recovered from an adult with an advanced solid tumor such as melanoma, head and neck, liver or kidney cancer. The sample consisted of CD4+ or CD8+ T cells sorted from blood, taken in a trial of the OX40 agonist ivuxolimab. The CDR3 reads CASSLGQGRNQPQHF. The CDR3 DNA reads TGTGCCAGCAGCTTGGGACAGGGCCGGAATCAGCCCCAGCATTTT.